This is a list of T cell receptor beta chains from one sample in a study of OX40 agonist ivuxolimab in advanced cancers. Method: immunoSEQ multiplex PCR; TCRdb's copy keeps in-frame clones and lacks some. Of approximately 98,000 clones listed, approximately 80% are singletons. The material was CD4+ or CD8+ T cells sorted from blood, obtained in a trial of the OX40 agonist ivuxolimab. The receptors shown here come from an adult with an advanced solid tumor such as melanoma, head and neck, liver or kidney cancer. CDR3s include the opening cysteine and the closing phenylalanine or tryptophan. Fields, in order: D gene, J gene, V gene, CDR3 protein, CDR3 DNA. The D gene is left open where the match is weak.

d_gene: NA; j_gene: TRBJ2-1; v_gene: TRBV29-1; CDR3aa: CSVDDGVEDEQFF; CDR3nt: TGCAGCGTTGACGACGGGGTTGAGGATGAGCAGTTCTTC
d_gene: NA; j_gene: TRBJ2-1; v_gene: TRBV14; CDR3aa: CASSLVYNEQFF; CDR3nt: TGTGCCAGCAGCCTCGTCTACAATGAGCAGTTCTTC
d_gene: NA; j_gene: TRBJ2-1; v_gene: TRBV4-2; CDR3aa: CASSQETRNEQFF; CDR3nt: TGTGCCAGCAGCCAAGAAACGAGAAATGAGCAGTTCTTC
d_gene: NA; j_gene: TRBJ2-5; v_gene: TRBV7-2; CDR3aa: CASSLGDRREQYF; CDR3nt: TGTGCCAGCAGCTTAGGGGACCGGAGAGAGCAGTACTTC
d_gene: NA; j_gene: TRBJ2-1; v_gene: TRBV7-9; CDR3aa: CASSPLDNEQFF; CDR3nt: TGTGCCAGCAGCCCTCTAGACAATGAGCAGTTCTTC
d_gene: TRBD1; j_gene: TRBJ1-2; v_gene: TRBV7-8; CDR3aa: CASSLGTAYGYTF; CDR3nt: TGTGCCAGCAGCCTCGGGACAGCTTATGGCTACACCTTC
d_gene: TRBD1; j_gene: TRBJ2-1; v_gene: TRBV19; CDR3aa: CASSIGQGVYEQFF; CDR3nt: TGTGCCAGTAGTATCGGGCAGGGGGTCTATGAGCAGTTCTTC
d_gene: TRBD2; j_gene: TRBJ2-7; v_gene: TRBV5-6; CDR3aa: CASSLFAGGPGYEQYF; CDR3nt: TGTGCCAGCAGCTTGTTTGCGGGGGGGCCAGGCTACGAGCAGTACTTC
d_gene: NA; j_gene: TRBJ2-3; v_gene: TRBV27; CDR3aa: CASSFGQGVTDTQYF; CDR3nt: TGTGCCAGCAGTTTTGGTCAGGGAGTCACAGATACGCAGTATTTT
d_gene: NA; j_gene: TRBJ1-1; v_gene: TRBV5-4; CDR3aa: CASRSGGGSTEAFF; CDR3nt: TGTGCCAGCAGGTCGGGGGGCGGGAGCACTGAAGCTTTCTTT
d_gene: NA; j_gene: TRBJ1-2; v_gene: TRBV7-8; CDR3aa: CASSHRRDAYGYTF; CDR3nt: TGTGCCAGCAGCCACAGACGGGATGCCTATGGCTACACCTTC
d_gene: TRBD1; j_gene: TRBJ1-5; v_gene: TRBV27; CDR3aa: CASSSTGGGQPQHF; CDR3nt: TGTGCCAGCAGTTCAACAGGGGGCGGTCAGCCCCAGCATTTT